One sample yielded the 15 T cell receptor beta chains listed below, sequenced in a study of blood T cell repertoires in COVID-19. The data were produced by immunoSEQ multiplex PCR, yet TCRdb's version contains in-frame clones alone and is incomplete. Among approximately 280,000 clones, 80% to 90% were seen once, and the ten largest hold 11%. The sequenced sample was peripheral blood. These receptors were obtained from a woman in her 70s with acute or convalescent COVID-19.

Concerning this clone itself: The sample contains more than one DNA sequence encoding this CDR3. The CDR3 loop is CASSPRLQETQYF. CDR3 in DNA: TGTGCCAGCTCACCACGGCTTCAAGAGACCCAGTACTTC. The chain uses TRBV18 and TRBJ2-5; no clear D. Trimming shortened V by 1 base and J by 2 bases, and 5 bases separated the two germline ends. CDR3 size: 13 residues. Germline V CDR1 and CDR2: KGHSH, LQKENI.

The chain joins TRBV10-3 to TRBJ1-2; perhaps TRBD1 as D (6 bases). Germline V gives CDR1 ENHRY, CDR2 SYGVKD. Trimming pared 3 bases from V and 2 bases from J, leaving 10 bases between. The CDR3 has 14 residues. The DNA of the CDR3 is TGTGCCATCAGTGACAGGGGAAAGAACTATGGCTACACCTTC. Amino acids: CAISDRGKNYGYTF.

J is TRBJ1-2 and V is TRBV6-5; D remains ambiguous. CDR1 is MNHEY, CDR2 SVGAGI, per germline. Trimming took 4 bases from V and 2 from J, leaving 11 bases between them. The CDR3 consists of 14 residues. CDR3 region: CASSSWGGNYGYTF. The CDR3 nucleotides read TGTGCCAGCAGTTCCTGGGGAGGGAACTATGGCTACACCTTC.

The rearrangement joins TRBV18 to TRBJ1-2; a possible D gene is TRBD1 (6 bases). The germline V gene encodes CDR1 KGHSH and CDR2 LQKENI. This CDR3 comprises 16 residues. Trimming cost V 3 bases and J 4 bases, with 18 bases left between them. CDR3 in amino acids: CASSPPNVQGTYGYTF. The CDR3, as DNA: TGTGCCAGCTCACCCCCGAATGTACAGGGTACCTATGGCTACACCTTC.

This chain's CDR3 is CASISGTGETGELFF. In DNA form, the CDR3 reads TGTGCCAGCATTTCCGGGACAGGGGAAACCGGGGAGCTGTTTTTT. This chain connects TRBV5-6 to TRBJ2-2; TRBD1 matches 10 bases. Germline CDR1 is SGHDT and CDR2 is YYEEEE. The CDR3 is 15 amino acids. V dropped 6 bases and J dropped 5; count of bases not matched to a gene: 7. The variable domain in full, completed from reference TRBV5-6 and TRBJ2-2, reads DAGVTQSPTHLIKTRGQQVTLRCSPKSGHDTVSWYQQALGQGPQFIFQYYEEEERQRGNFPDRFSGHQFPNYSSELNVNALLLGDSALYLCASISGTGETGELFFGEGSRLTVL.

This chain links TRBV10-3 with TRBJ1-1; tentatively, D is TRBD1 (6 bases). In germline, CDR1 is ENHRY, CDR2 SYGVKD. V shed 4 bases and J shed 0 bases, with 9 bases lying between them. The CDR3 is made up of 14 amino acids. This CDR3 reads CAISVQGMNTEAFF. DNA for the CDR3: TGTGCCATCAGTGTACAGGGTATGAACACTGAAGCTTTCTTT.

V gene TRBV18 combines with J gene TRBJ1-4, with D tentatively TRBD1 (5 bases). The CDR3 consists of 13 residues. V gave up 6 bases and J gave up 8 bases, with 13 bases separating them. From germline, CDR1 is KGHSH and CDR2 LQKENI. CDR3 coding DNA: TGTGCCAGCTCCCGGACACCCCAGGAAAAACTGTTTTTT. Residues: CASSRTPQEKLFF. Looking up the rest from reference TRBV18 and TRBJ1-4 gives the full variable domain: NAGVMQNPRHLVRRRGQEARLRCSPMKGHSHVYWYRQLPEEGLKFMVYLQKENIIDESGMPKERFSAEFPKEGPSILRIQQVVRGDSAAYFCASSRTPQEKLFFGSGTQLSVL.

CDR3 region: CASSLRRQAYEQYF. The CDR3 DNA sequence: TGTGCCAGCAGCTTAAGAAGACAGGCCTACGAGCAGTACTTC. The genes are TRBV7-2 and TRBJ2-7; weak D call: TRBD1 (6 bases). CDR1 SGHTA and CDR2 FQGNSA come from the germline V gene. The CDR3 sequence is 14 residues long. V shed 2 bases and J shed 2 bases, with 10 bases lying between them.

The J gene is TRBJ2-2, the V gene TRBV7-3; D not certain. Trimming pared 5 bases from V and 6 bases from J, leaving 7 bases between. CDR1 is SGHTA and CDR2 is FQGTGA in the germline V gene. The CDR3 is 12 amino acids. This CDR3 reads CASSPLPGELFF. CDR3 bases: TGTGCCAGCAGCCCCCTCCCCGGGGAGCTGTTTTTT. Based on the CDR3 plus reference TRBV7-3 and TRBJ2-2, the full variable domain is GAGVSQTPSNKVTEKGKYVELRCDPISGHTALYWYRQSLGQGPEFLIYFQGTGAADDSGLPNDRFFAVRPEGSVSTLKIQRTERGDSAVYLCASSPLPGELFFGEGSRLTVL.

V gene TRBV2 combines with J gene TRBJ1-2; the D gene is possibly TRBD1 (5 bases). Germline CDR1 and CDR2: SNHLY and FYNNEI. The CDR3 extends over 15 amino acids. V lost 7 bases, J lost 4 bases, and 19 bases lay in between. The CDR3 here is CASKGKMDTVYGYTF. CDR3 coding DNA: TGTGCCAGCAAGGGGAAAATGGACACCGTCTATGGCTACACCTTC.

The CDR3: CASRRALVSNQPQHF. The CDR3 DNA sequence: TGCGCCAGCAGGAGAGCCCTGGTGAGCAATCAGCCCCAGCATTTT. The chain employs TRBV4-1 and TRBJ1-5; D gene unclear. CDR3 length: 15 residues. V gave up 6 bases and J gave up 1 base, with 13 bases separating them. Germline CDR1 and CDR2: MGHRA and YSYEKL.

The chain couples TRBV10-3 to TRBJ1-3; D possibly corresponds to TRBD1 (5 bases). The germline gives CDR1 ENHRY, CDR2 SYGVKD. The CDR3 spans 11 residues. V was clipped by 2 bases and J by 15 bases, with 11 bases between them. For the CDR3, the DNA is TGTGCCATCAGTGAGGGCCGGGACTCATATTTT. Protein: CAISEGRDSYF.

The CDR3 DNA follows: TGTGCCAGCAGTACTCCCGGGACTAGCGGCAAAAGCACAGATACGCAGTATTTT. Protein product: CASSTPGTSGKSTDTQYF. The chain has TRBV2 and TRBJ2-3; 11 bases map to TRBD2. The CDR3 has 18 amino acids. CDR1 is SNHLY, CDR2 FYNNEI, per germline. The V and J ends lost 5 bases and 0 bases, in that order; junction bases with no gene match: 10.

CDR3 sequence reads: CSVRDRARGEQFF. The DNA of the CDR3 is TGCAGCGTTAGGGACAGGGCGAGAGGTGAGCAGTTCTTC. The chain recombines TRBV29-1 with TRBJ2-1, with 9 bases matching TRBD1. V lost 5 bases and J lost 9; bases outside the gene matches: 8. This CDR3 has 13 residues. The V gene's germline CDR1 is SQVTM and CDR2 ANQGSEA.

The chain joins TRBV7-3 to TRBJ2-1; 9 positions agree with TRBD1. There are 16 residues in the CDR3. Germline V gene lookup returns CDR1 SGHTA and CDR2 FQGTGA. V lost 5 bases to trimming and J lost 9 bases; unmatched junction nucleotides: 14. The CDR3 DNA follows: TGTGCCAGCAGCGCCGGGGGGCCCGGACAGGGGTCTGAGCAGTTCTTC. It translates to CASSAGGPGQGSEQFF.